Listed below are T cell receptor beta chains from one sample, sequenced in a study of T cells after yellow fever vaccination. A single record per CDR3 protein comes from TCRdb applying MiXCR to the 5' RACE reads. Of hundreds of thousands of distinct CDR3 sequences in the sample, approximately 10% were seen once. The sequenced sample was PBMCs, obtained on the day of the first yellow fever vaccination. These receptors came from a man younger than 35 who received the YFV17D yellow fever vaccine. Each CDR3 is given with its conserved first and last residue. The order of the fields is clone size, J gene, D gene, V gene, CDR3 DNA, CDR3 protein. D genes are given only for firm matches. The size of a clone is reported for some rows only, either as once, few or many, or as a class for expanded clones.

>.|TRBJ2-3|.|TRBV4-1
TGCGCCAGCAGCCACCCCTTTGGGGCGGATACGCAGTATTTT
CASSHPFGADTQYF
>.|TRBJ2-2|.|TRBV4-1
TGCGCCAGCAGGCCAGGGGAGGGAAACACCGGGGAGCTGTTTTTT
CASRPGEGNTGELFF
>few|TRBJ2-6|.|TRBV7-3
TGTCCCAGCAGCTTAAGGAGCCAGGCCTATGGGACCAACGTCCTGACTTTC
CPSSLRSQAYGTNVLTF
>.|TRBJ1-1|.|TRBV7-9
TGTGCCAGCAGCGTAGAAGCTTTCTTT
CASSVEAFF
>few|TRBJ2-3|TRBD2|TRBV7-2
TGTGCCAGCAGCTTAGCCCCACGCGTGGGGGGGGATACGCAGTATTTT
CASSLAPRVGGDTQYF
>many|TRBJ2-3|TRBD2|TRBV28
TGTGCCAGCAGTACCTTGGGCGGGGGATCGGATACGCAGTATTTT
CASSTLGGGSDTQYF
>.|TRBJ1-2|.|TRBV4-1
TGCGCCAGCAGCCAAGTGGATAGTGGCTACACCTTC
CASSQVDSGYTF
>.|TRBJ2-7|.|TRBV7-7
TGTGCCAGCAGCTCCGACCGGTCAGGGGAGCAGTACTTC
CASSSDRSGEQYF
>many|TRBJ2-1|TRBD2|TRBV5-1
TGCGCCAGCAGCACGTCTAGCGGAAACAATCAGCAGTTCTTC
CASSTSSGNNQQFF
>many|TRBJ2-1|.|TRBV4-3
TGCGCCAGCAGCCCCTCAGGTGGGCCAGCTGTGAGGGAGCAGTTCTTC
CASSPSGGPAVREQFF
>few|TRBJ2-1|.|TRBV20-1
TGCAGTGCTAGAGATGGGCGGGACAGCCTCTACAATGAGCAGTTCTTC
CSARDGRDSLYNEQFF
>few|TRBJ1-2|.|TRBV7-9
TGTGCCAGCAGCTTAACTCCCCCTACGGGTAACTATGGCTACACCTTC
CASSLTPPTGNYGYTF
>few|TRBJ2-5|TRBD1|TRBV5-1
TGCGCCAGCAGCACCGGGACAGGGAGGATAGAGACCCAGTACTTC
CASSTGTGRIETQYF
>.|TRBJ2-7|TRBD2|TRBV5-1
TGCGCCAGCAGCCCCACCATCTTGACTAGCGGGGGATACGAGCAGTACTTC
CASSPTILTSGGYEQYF
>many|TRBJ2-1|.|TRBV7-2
TGTGCCAGCAGCTTAAGGGGGTTGACGGGGCCCTACAATGAGCAGTTCTTC
CASSLRGLTGPYNEQFF
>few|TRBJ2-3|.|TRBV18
TGTGCCAGCTCCCAACCCCCCTGGCGGACCCACACAGATACGCAGTATTTT
CASSQPPWRTHTDTQYF
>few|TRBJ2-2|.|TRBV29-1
TGCAGCGTTGTGGGCAGGACCCCGGTCGGGGAGCTGTTTTTT
CSVVGRTPVGELFF
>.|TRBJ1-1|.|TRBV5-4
TGTGCCAGCAGCTCCGGGCAGGGCAAGGCTGAAGCTTTCTTT
CASSSGQGKAEAFF
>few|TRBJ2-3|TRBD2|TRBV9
TGTGCCAGCAGCGTAGGAGCGGGGCGCCAGGAGCATACGCAGTATTTT
CASSVGAGRQEHTQYF
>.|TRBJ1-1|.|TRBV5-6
TGTGCCAGCAGCCAGAACGGGATGAACACTGAAGCTTTCTTT
CASSQNGMNTEAFF
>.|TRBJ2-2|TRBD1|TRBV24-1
TGTGCCACCAGTGATGACAGGGGTTCTATCGGGGAGCTGTTTTTT
CATSDDRGSIGELFF
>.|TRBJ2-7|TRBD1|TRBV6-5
TGTGCCAGCGCAGCAGGGGGTAGCGAGCAGTACTTC
CASAAGGSEQYF
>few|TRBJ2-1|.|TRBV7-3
TGTGCCAGCAGCTCTCGAATGAGAACAGGGTCCCACAATGAGCAGTTCTTC
CASSSRMRTGSHNEQFF
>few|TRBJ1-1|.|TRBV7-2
TGTGCCAGCAGCCTATCGGGACTTAGAGGAACTGAAGCTTTCTTT
CASSLSGLRGTEAFF
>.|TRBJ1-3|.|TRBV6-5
TGTGCCAGCAGTTACTCGGGCGATTTCTCTGGAAACACCATATATTTT
CASSYSGDFSGNTIYF
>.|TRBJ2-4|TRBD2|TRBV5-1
TGCGCCAGCAGCTTGTTCTTCGGGGGGGCAACCAAAAACATTCAGTACTTC
CASSLFFGGATKNIQYF
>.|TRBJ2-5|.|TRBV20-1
TGCAGTGTCCCAGAGTCCTACGGCGTCGGAGAGACCCAGTACTTC
CSVPESYGVGETQYF
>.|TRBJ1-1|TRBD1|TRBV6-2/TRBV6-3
TGTGCCAGCATAACAGGGGGGACTGAAGCTTTCTTT
CASITGGTEAFF
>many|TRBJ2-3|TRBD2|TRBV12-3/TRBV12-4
TGTGCCAGCAGCCCCGGGACTAGCGGGGCAGATACGCAGTATTTT
CASSPGTSGADTQYF
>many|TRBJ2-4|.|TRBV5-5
TGTGCCAGCAGCTTGGGACTAGTGAAAAACATTCAGTACTTC
CASSLGLVKNIQYF
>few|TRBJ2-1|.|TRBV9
TGTGCCAGCAGCGTAAGCAGCCGGGAGGAGCAGTTCTTC
CASSVSSREEQFF
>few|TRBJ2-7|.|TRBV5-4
TGTGCCAGCAGCCTCCGGGACTCACCCTACGAGCAGTACTTC
CASSLRDSPYEQYF
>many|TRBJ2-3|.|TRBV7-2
TGTGCCAGCAGCTTAAATGGGGTTTCAGATACGCAGTATTTT
CASSLNGVSDTQYF
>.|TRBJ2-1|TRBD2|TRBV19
TGTGCCAGTAGTACCGGGACTAGCGGGGTCAATGAGCAGTTCTTC
CASSTGTSGVNEQFF
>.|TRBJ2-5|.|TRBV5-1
TGCGCCAGCAGCTTGGCCTGGCTAGAGGGAGAGACCCAGTACTTC
CASSLAWLEGETQYF
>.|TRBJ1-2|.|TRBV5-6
TGTGCCAGCACTCCCCTCTCCGGGATCCACCTCTATGGCTACACCTTC
CASTPLSGIHLYGYTF
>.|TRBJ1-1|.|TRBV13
TGTGCCAGCAGCTTGAAGGGGACGGGCGCTGAAGCTTTCTTT
CASSLKGTGAEAFF
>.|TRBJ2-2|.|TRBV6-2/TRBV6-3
TGTGCCAGCACGGACGCCCTGCCGAACACCGGGGAGCTGTTTTTT
CASTDALPNTGELFF
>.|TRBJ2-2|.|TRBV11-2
TGTGCCAGCAGGTTTACAGGGTCCGGGGAGCTGTTTTTT
CASRFTGSGELFF
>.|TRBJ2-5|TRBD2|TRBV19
TGTGCCAGTAGTTCACTAGCGTCAAAAGAGACCCAGTACTTC
CASSSLASKETQYF
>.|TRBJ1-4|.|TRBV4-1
TGCGCCAGCAGTCCTCCATCCGGGACGGTGATTGAAAAACTGTTTTTT
CASSPPSGTVIEKLFF
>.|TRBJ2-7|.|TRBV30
TGTGCCTGCCACAAACCCGGGGGACATGATCCCTACGAGCAGTACTTC
CACHKPGGHDPYEQYF
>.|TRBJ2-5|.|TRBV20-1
TGCAGTGTTCCCACTAGCAGAGAGACCCAGTACTTC
CSVPTSRETQYF
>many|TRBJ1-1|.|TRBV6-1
TGTGCCAGCCTTCAGGGCCAGGCGAACACTGAAGCTTTCTTT
CASLQGQANTEAFF
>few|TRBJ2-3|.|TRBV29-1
TGCAGCGTTGAAGAGGGGGGGGACAAGGTAACAGATACGCAGTATTTT
CSVEEGGDKVTDTQYF
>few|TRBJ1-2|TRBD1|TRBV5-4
TGTGCCAGCAGCCTCCGGGACAGGGATGTTAATGGCTACACCTTC
CASSLRDRDVNGYTF
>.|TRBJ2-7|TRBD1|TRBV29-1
TGCAGCGTTGAACAGCAGGGGGCCTACGAGCAGTACTTC
CSVEQQGAYEQYF
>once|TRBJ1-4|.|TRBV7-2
TGTGCCAGCAGCTTAGCGTCTAGGGAACCTAATGAAAAGCTGTTTTTT
CASSLASREPNEKLFF
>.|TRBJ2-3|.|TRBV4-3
TGCGCCACCGGGGAAGATACGCAGTATTTT
CATGEDTQYF
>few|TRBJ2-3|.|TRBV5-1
TGCGCCAGCAGCTTGATAGCGCCCTTGGCGGATACGCAGTATTTT
CASSLIAPLADTQYF